The entry below describes one T cell receptor (beta chain). The length of the CDR3 is 14 residues. J was trimmed by 5 bases and V by 2 bases; bases with no gene match: 5. Germline lookup yields CDR1 SGHVS and CDR2 FQNEAQ. This table comes from immunoSEQ multiplex PCR, and its TCRdb copy is limited to in-frame clones, with some not included. The sample lists about 50,000 clones; approximately 92% were seen once. This specimen comes from a study of T cell changes during pregnancy in multiple sclerosis. This TCR came from a female donor with multiple sclerosis, enrolled in a pregnancy study. The source was CD4+ T cells from peripheral blood mononuclear cells, collected in the third trimester of pregnancy. The chain uses TRBV7-8 and TRBJ2-5; TRBD1 aligns across 7 bases. As DNA, the CDR3 is TGTGCCAGCAGCTTAAGGGGGCGCGGGGAGACCCAGTACTTC. Its protein is CASSLRGRGETQYF.